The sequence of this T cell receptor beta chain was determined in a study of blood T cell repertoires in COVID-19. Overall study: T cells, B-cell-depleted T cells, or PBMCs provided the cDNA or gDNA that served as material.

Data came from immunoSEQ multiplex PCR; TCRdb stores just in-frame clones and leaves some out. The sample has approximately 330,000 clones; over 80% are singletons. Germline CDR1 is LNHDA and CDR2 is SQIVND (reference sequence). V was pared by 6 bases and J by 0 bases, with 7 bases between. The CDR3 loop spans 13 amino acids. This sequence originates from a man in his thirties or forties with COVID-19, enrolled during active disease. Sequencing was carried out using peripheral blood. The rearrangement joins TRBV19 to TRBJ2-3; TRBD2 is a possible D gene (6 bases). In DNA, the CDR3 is TGTGCCAGTAGGCGGGATAGCACAGATACGCAGTATTTT. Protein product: CASRRDSTDTQYF.